This T cell receptor beta chain appears in the sequencing data of a study of blood T cell repertoires in COVID-19. Study-level information: Acute and convalescent COVID-19 samples came from the United States, Italy and Spain. The cDNA or gDNA used as material had been derived from T cells, B-cell-depleted T cells, or PBMCs.

In this sample, this clone turned up a few times. This CDR3 has 13 residues. The germline gives CDR1 GTSNPN, CDR2 SVGIG (reference sequence). Trimming removed 3 bases from V and 9 bases from J; junction bases left unmatched: 7. Original data processing: Researchers report that nucleated cell counts were estimated from reference gene primer amplification. Assay: immunoSEQ multiplex PCR; the TCRdb copy retains only in-frame clones and omits some. The V and J calls and clone size are taken from that table; D and trimming were inferred from the DNA. Of under 200,000 clones listed, 80% are singletons. V usage is TRBV30 and J usage is TRBJ1-2; TRBD1 aligns across 10 bases. This TCR derives from a man in his 70s with active or convalescent COVID-19. Source material: peripheral blood. CDR3 in DNA: TGTGCCTGGAGCCCGGGACAGGGGAGAAGCTACACCTTC. Protein sequence: CAWSPGQGRSYTF.